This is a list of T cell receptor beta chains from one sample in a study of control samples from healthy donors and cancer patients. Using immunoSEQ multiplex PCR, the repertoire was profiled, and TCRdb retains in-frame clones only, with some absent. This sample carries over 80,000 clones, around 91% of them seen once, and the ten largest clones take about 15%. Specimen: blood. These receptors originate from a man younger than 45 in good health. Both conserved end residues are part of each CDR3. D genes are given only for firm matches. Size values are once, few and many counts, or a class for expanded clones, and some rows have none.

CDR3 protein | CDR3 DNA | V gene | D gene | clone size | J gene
CATSPRVRETQYF | TGTGCCACCTCTCCCAGAGTTAGGGAGACCCAGTACTTC | TRBV27 | - | - | TRBJ2-5
CASSLDFITDYGYTF | TGTGCCAGCAGTTTAGATTTTATTACAGACTATGGCTACACCTTC | TRBV28 | - | - | TRBJ1-2
CASGFHQNEQFF | TGTGCCAGCGGATTTCACCAAAATGAGCAGTTCTTC | TRBV27 | - | once | TRBJ2-1
CASKISGSYEQYF | TGTGCCAGCAAAATTTCTGGGTCCTACGAGCAGTACTTC | TRBV27 | - | - | TRBJ2-7
CASSLQGEDEQYF | TGCGCCAGCAGCTTACAGGGGGAGGACGAGCAGTACTTC | TRBV5-1 | TRBD1 | - | TRBJ2-7
CASSGHPENEQFF | TGCGCCAGCAGTGGGCACCCCGAGAATGAGCAGTTCTTC | TRBV10-2 | - | - | TRBJ2-1
CASSDIAGANVLTF | TGTGCCAGCAGTGACATAGCCGGGGCCAACGTCCTGACTTTC | TRBV11-2 | - | - | TRBJ2-6
CASSLRTDNEQLF | TGTGCCAGCAGCCTCAGGACAGACAATGAGCAGCTCTTC | TRBV3-1/TRBV3-2 | - | once | TRBJ2-1
CASSSNGGRSTDTQYF | TGTGCCAGTAGCTCCAACGGCGGGAGAAGCACAGATACGCAGTATTTT | TRBV19 | TRBD2 | - | TRBJ2-3
CASKRTGEAYEQYF | TGTGCCAGCAAACGGACAGGGGAGGCCTACGAGCAGTACTTC | TRBV11-2 | TRBD1 | once | TRBJ2-7
CASSLTVGNSPLHF | TGTGCCAGCAGCCTGACAGTGGGAAATTCACCCCTCCACTTT | TRBV14 | - | - | TRBJ1-6
CSVGGTGETGYTF | TGCAGCGTTGGGGGTACAGGGGAAACTGGCTACACCTTC | TRBV29-1 | TRBD1 | - | TRBJ1-2
CASSSLALSKNIQYF | TGTGCCAGCAGTTCCCTGGCGCTTTCCAAAAACATTCAGTACTTC | TRBV28 | - | - | TRBJ2-4
CASRSAGGGGETQYF | TGTGCCAGCAGATCTGCAGGGGGCGGGGGAGAGACCCAGTACTTC | TRBV5-4 | - | - | TRBJ2-5
CASSLFRDKAHEQYF | TGTGCCAGCAGTTTATTCAGGGATAAGGCCCACGAGCAGTACTTC | TRBV28 | - | - | TRBJ2-7
CASNDVRNTEAFF | TGCGCCAGCAATGACGTGAGGAACACTGAAGCTTTCTTT | TRBV5-1 | - | - | TRBJ1-1
CATRAGIADGNQPQHF | TGTGCCACACGGGCAGGGATTGCGGATGGCAATCAGCCCCAGCATTTT | TRBV10-3 | - | once | TRBJ1-5
CACQIGGGGYGYTF | TGTGCCTGCCAAATCGGAGGGGGGGGATATGGCTACACCTTC | TRBV30 | - | - | TRBJ1-2
CATSGRTGALTDTQYF | TGTGCCACCAGCGGGAGGACAGGGGCCCTCACAGATACGCAGTATTTT | TRBV15 | TRBD1 | - | TRBJ2-3